This T cell receptor (beta chain) is drawn from a study of T cell responses to AZD1222 COVID-19 vaccine. Study conclusions and caveats: Within unmutated variant regions lay the reported targets of nearly half of spike-specific TCRs. Baseline testing showed seropositivity in only a handful of AZD1222 recipients.

V lost 5 bases to trimming and J lost 6 bases, with 10 bases between them. Germline CDR1 reads MDHEN; CDR2 reads SYDVKM. CDR3 length: 12 residues. Method: immunoSEQ multiplex PCR; TCRdb's copy keeps in-frame clones and lacks some. The sample consists of around 99,000 clones, approximately 90% of them appearing once. For this clone: Its target is unknown.

The TCR originated in an adult who received the AZD1222 COVID-19 vaccine. The chain uses TRBV28 and TRBJ1-2, with D hard to call. Material: peripheral blood, obtained 28 days after the second AZD1222 dose. CDR3 region: CASSTAGDGYTF. The CDR3 coding sequence is TGTGCCAGCAGTACCGCAGGAGATGGCTACACCTTC.